A single T cell receptor beta chain is shown here with its context. This sample stems from a study of blood T cell repertoires in COVID-19. Study-wide background: In each case, the material was cDNA or gDNA derived from T cells, B-cell-depleted T cells, or PBMCs.

Produced via immunoSEQ multiplex PCR; TCRdb's table is partial and in-frame only. The table has some 49,000 clones, 91% seen once; the top ten hold about 6.5%. V was shortened by 6 bases and J by 7 bases, with 23 bases between the two germline ends. Germline CDR1 and CDR2: MRHNA and SNTAGT. The CDR3 sequence is 16 residues long. This clonotype was sampled from a man aged 45 to 65 with active COVID-19. The J gene is TRBJ2-3, the V gene TRBV6-4, with D maybe TRBD2 (6 bases). Material: peripheral blood. The CDR3, as DNA: TGTGCCAGCAGCGTCGGCGCGGGGCAGGGTGGAAATACGCAGTATTTT. As protein: CASSVGAGQGGNTQYF.